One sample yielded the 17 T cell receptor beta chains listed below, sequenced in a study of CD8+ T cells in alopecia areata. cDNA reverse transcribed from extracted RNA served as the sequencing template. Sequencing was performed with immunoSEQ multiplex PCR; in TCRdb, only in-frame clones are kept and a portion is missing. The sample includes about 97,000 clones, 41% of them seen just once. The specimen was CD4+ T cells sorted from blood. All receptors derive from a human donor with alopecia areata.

CDR3 sequence (DNA): TGTGCCAGCAGACAGGGACAGGGCAAGTACGAGCAGTACTTC. Residues: CASRQGQGKYEQYF. The chain employs TRBV2 and TRBJ2-7, with TRBD1 identical over 9 bases. CDR3 length: 14 amino acids. Germline V gene lookup returns CDR1 SNHLY and CDR2 FYNNEI. V shed 6 bases, J shed 4 bases, and the junction held 7 bases outside the gene matches. Based on the CDR3 plus reference TRBV2 and TRBJ2-7, the full variable domain is EPEVTQTPSHQVTQMGQEVILRCVPISNHLYFYWYRQILGQKVEFLVSFYNNEISEKSEIFDDQFSVERPDGSNFTLKIRSTKLEDSAMYFCASRQGQGKYEQYFGPGTRLTVT.

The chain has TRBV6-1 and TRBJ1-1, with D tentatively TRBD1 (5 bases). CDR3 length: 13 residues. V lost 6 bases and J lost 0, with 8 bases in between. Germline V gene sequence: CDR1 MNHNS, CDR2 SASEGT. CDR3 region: CASRRGVNTEAFF. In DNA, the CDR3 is TGTGCCAGCAGAAGGGGAGTGAACACTGAAGCTTTCTTT.

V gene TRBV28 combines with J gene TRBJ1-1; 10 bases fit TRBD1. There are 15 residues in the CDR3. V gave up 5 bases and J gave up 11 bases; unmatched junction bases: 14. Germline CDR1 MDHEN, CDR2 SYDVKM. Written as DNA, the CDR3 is TGTGCCAGCAGTCCGGCGGGACAGGGGTACACTGGGGCTTTCTTT. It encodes CASSPAGQGYTGAFF.

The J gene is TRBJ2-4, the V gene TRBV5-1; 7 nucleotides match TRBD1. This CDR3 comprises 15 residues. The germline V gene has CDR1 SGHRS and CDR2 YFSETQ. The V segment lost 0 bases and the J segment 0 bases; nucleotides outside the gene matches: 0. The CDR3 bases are TGCGCCAGCAGCTTGGACAGGGGAGCCAAAAACATTCAGTACTTC. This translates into CASSLDRGAKNIQYF.

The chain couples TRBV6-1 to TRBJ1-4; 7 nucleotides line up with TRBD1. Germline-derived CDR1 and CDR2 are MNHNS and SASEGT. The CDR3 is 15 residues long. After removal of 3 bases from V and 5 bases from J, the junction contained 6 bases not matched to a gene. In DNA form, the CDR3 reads TGTGCCAGCAGTGAGGGGACAGCGGAGAATGAAAAACTGTTTTTT. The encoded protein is CASSEGTAENEKLFF.

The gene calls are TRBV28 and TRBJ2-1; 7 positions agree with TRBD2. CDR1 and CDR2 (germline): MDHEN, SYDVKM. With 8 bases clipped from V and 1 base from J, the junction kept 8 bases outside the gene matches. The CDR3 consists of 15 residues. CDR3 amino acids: CASAPGGRSYNEQFF. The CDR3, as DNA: TGTGCCAGCGCGCCCGGGGGGAGGTCCTACAATGAGCAGTTCTTC.

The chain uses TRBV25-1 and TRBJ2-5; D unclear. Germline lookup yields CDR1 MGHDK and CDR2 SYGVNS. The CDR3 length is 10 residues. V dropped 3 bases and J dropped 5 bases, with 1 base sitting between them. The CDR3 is CASSEETQYF. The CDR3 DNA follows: TGTGCCAGCAGTGAGGAGACCCAGTACTTC.

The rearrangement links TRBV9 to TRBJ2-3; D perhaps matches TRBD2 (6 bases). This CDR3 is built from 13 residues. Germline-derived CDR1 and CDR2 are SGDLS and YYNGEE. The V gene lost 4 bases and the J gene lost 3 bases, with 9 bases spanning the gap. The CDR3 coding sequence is TGTGCCAGCAGCTTGACTAGTACAGATACGCAGTATTTT. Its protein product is CASSLTSTDTQYF.

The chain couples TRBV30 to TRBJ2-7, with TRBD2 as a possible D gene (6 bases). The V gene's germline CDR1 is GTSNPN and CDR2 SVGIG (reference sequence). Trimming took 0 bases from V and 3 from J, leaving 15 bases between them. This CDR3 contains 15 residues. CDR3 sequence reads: CAWSVRGSLYYEQYF. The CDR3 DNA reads TGTGCCTGGAGTGTACGGGGGTCCCTCTACTACGAGCAGTACTTC.

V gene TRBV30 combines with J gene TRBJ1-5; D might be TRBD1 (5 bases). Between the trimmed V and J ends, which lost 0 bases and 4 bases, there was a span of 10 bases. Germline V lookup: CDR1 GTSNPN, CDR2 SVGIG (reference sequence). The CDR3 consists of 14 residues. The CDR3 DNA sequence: TGTGCCTGGAGTGTTAGGGGAGGGAATCAGCCCCAGCATTTT. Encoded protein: CAWSVRGGNQPQHF.

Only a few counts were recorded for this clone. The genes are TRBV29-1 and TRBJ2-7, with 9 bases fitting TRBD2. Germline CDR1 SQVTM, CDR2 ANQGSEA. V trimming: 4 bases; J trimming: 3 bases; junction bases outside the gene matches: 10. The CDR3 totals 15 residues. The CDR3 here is CSVVGREGQFYEQYF. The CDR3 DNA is TGCAGCGTTGTTGGGCGGGAGGGCCAATTCTACGAGCAGTACTTC.

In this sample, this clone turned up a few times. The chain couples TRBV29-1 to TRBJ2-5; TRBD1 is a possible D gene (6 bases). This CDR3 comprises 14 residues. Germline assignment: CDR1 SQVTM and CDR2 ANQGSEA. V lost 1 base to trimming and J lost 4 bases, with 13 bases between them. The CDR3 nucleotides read TGCAGCGTTGAAGCCCTGGGGGCAGGAGAGACCCAGTACTTC. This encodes CSVEALGAGETQYF.

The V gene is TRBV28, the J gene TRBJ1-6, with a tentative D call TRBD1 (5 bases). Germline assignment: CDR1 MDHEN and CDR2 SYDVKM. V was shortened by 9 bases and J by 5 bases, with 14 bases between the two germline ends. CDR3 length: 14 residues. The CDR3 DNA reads TGTGCCAGTCAAACCGGGACCGATAATTCACCCCTCCACTTT. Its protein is CASQTGTDNSPLHF.

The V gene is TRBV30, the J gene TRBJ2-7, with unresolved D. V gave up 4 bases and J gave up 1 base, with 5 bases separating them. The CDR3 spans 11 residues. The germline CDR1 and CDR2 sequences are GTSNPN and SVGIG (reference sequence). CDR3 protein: CAWKRSYEQYF. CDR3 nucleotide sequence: TGTGCCTGGAAACGGTCCTACGAGCAGTACTTC.

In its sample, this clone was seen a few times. The CDR3 nucleotides read TGTGCCAGCAGCGTGGGGACACGGTACAACACCGGGGAGCTGTTTTTT. It translates to CASSVGTRYNTGELFF. The gene calls are TRBV9 and TRBJ2-2, with D tentatively TRBD1 (6 bases). Germline lookup yields CDR1 SGDLS and CDR2 YYNGEE. V lost 2 bases, J lost 2 bases, and 13 bases lay in between. The CDR3 totals 16 residues.

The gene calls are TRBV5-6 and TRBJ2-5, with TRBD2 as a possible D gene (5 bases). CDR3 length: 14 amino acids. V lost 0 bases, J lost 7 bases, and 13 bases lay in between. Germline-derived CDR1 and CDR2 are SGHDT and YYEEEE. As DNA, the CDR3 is TGTGCCAGCAGCTTGGCGAGGGTTGGGTGGACCCAGTACTTC. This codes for CASSLARVGWTQYF.

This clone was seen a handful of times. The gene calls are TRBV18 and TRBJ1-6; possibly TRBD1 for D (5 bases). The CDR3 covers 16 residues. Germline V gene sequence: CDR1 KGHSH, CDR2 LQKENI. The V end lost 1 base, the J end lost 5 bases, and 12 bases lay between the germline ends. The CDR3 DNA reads TGTGCCAGCTCACCACTTGGGGGTTTGGATAATTCACCCCTCCACTTT. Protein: CASSPLGGLDNSPLHF. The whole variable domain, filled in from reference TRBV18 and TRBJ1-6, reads NAGVMQNPRHLVRRRGQEARLRCSPMKGHSHVYWYRQLPEEGLKFMVYLQKENIIDESGMPKERFSAEFPKEGPSILRIQQVVRGDSAAYFCASSPLGGLDNSPLHFGNGTRLTVT.